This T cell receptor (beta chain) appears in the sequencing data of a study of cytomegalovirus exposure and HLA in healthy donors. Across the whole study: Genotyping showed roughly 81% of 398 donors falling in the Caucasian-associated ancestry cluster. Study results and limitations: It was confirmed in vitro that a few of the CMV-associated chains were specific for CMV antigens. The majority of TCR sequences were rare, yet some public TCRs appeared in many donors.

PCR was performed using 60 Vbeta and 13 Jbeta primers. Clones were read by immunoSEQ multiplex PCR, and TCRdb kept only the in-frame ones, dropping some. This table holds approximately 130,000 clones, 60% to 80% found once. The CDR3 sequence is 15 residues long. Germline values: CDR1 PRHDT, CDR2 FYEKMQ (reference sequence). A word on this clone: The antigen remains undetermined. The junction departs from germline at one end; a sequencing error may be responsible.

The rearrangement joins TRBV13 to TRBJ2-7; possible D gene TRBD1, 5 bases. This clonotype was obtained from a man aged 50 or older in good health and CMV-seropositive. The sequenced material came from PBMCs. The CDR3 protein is CASSPRQGPRGEQCF. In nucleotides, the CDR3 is TGTGCCAGCTCCCCCCGGCAGGGTCCTCGCGGCGAGCAGTGCTTC.